The rows below give T cell receptor beta chains drawn from one sample of a study of blood T cell repertoires in COVID-19. Sequencing was performed with immunoSEQ multiplex PCR; in TCRdb, only in-frame clones are kept and a portion is missing. The sample shows 540,000 or so clones, roughly 91% of them seen only once. The specimen sequenced was peripheral blood. These receptors originate from a woman between 50 and 59 years old with COVID-19, enrolled during active disease. The CDR3 runs from the conserved cysteine through the conserved F or W. Fields, in order: D gene, clone size, J gene, V gene, CDR3 protein, CDR3 DNA. The D gene is left open where the match is weak. Size is omitted from some rows. Given values are once, few, many or a class for expanded clones.

TRBD2 NA TRBJ2-3 TRBV7-2 CASSLIAGGTDTQYF TGTGCCAGCAGCCTCATAGCGGGGGGCACAGATACGCAGTATTTT
NA NA TRBJ1-1 TRBV12-3/TRBV12-4 CASSLNRGTEAFF TGTGCCAGCAGTTTAAATCGGGGCACTGAAGCTTTCTTT
TRBD2 NA TRBJ2-5 TRBV29-1 CSVEGRVAGFQETQYF TGCAGCGTTGAAGGGAGGGTAGCGGGCTTCCAAGAGACCCAGTACTTC
NA NA TRBJ2-4 TRBV7-9 CASSFLQGNIQYF TGTGCCAGCAGCTTTCTGCAGGGCAACATTCAGTACTTC
TRBD2 NA TRBJ2-7 TRBV7-8 CASSLRLGGEQYF TGTGCCAGCAGCTTAAGGCTGGGGGGGGAGCAGTACTTC
NA NA TRBJ1-2 TRBV6-6 CASSPTPGIPRRDGYTF TGTGCCAGCAGTCCCACTCCCGGGATTCCAAGACGGGATGGCTACACCTTC
TRBD2 NA TRBJ2-6 TRBV19 CASSMILAGANSYYTSGANVLTF TGTGCCAGTAGTATGATACTAGCGGGGGCAAATTCATACTATACGTCTGGGGCCAACGTCCTGACTTTC
NA NA TRBJ2-7 TRBV28 CASSQTPGYEQYF TGTGCCAGCAGTCAAACCCCGGGCTACGAGCAGTACTTC
TRBD1 few TRBJ1-2 TRBV4-2 CASSPREGGNYGYTF TGTGCCAGCAGCCCTAGGGAAGGGGGCAACTATGGCTACACCTTC
NA NA TRBJ1-4 TRBV7-7 CASNTPDREKLFF TGTGCCAGCAATACCCCCGACAGGGAAAAACTGTTTTTT
TRBD1 NA TRBJ1-5 TRBV7-9 CASSNRQGSNQPQHF TGTGCCAGCAGCAATCGACAGGGTAGCAATCAGCCCCAGCATTTT
NA once TRBJ2-5 TRBV12-3/TRBV12-4 CASSYQGQETQYF TGTGCCAGCAGTTATCAGGGGCAAGAGACCCAGTACTTC
TRBD1 NA TRBJ1-1 TRBV9 CASSVVGGQGLGTEAFF TGTGCCAGCAGCGTAGTAGGGGGACAGGGCCTGGGCACTGAAGCTTTCTTT
NA many TRBJ1-2 TRBV6-5 CASRLDTQRSGYTF TGTGCCAGCAGATTGGACACTCAAAGGAGTGGCTACACCTTC
TRBD1 NA TRBJ1-5 TRBV19 CASTPYRGRNQPQHF TGTGCCAGTACCCCATACAGGGGGCGTAATCAGCCCCAGCATTTT
NA few TRBJ2-7 TRBV6-5 CASRGGARSYEQYF TGTGCCAGCAGAGGGGGGGCCCGGTCCTACGAGCAGTACTTC
NA NA TRBJ1-1 TRBV30 CASRENTEAFF TGTGCCTCCAGGGAGAACACTGAAGCTTTCTTT
TRBD2 NA TRBJ2-3 TRBV3-1/TRBV3-2 CASSHRLAGASQRGNTQYF TGTGCCAGCAGCCACCGACTAGCGGGGGCCTCCCAGAGGGGAAATACGCAGTATTTT
NA once TRBJ2-5 TRBV6-5 CASSPRQAQETQYF TGTGCCAGCAGTCCAAGACAGGCCCAAGAGACCCAGTACTTC
TRBD1 NA TRBJ2-3 TRBV6-6 CASSYNRGAPDTQYF TGTGCCAGCAGTTACAACAGGGGCGCACCAGATACGCAGTATTTT
TRBD1 NA TRBJ2-3 TRBV5-8 CASSRFSGTGSTDTQYF TGTGCCAGCAGTCGCTTCTCCGGGACAGGGAGCACAGATACGCAGTATTTT
NA NA TRBJ2-3 TRBV10-3 CAISASSPDLADTQYF TGTGCCATCAGTGCCTCTAGCCCAGACTTGGCAGATACGCAGTATTTT
TRBD2 NA TRBJ2-1 TRBV10-3 CAISLGLAGGPDEQFF TGTGCCATCAGTCTGGGACTAGCGGGGGGGCCCGATGAGCAGTTCTTC
NA NA TRBJ2-2 TRBV14 CASSQAPPPGAGELFF TGTGCCAGCAGCCAAGCTCCCCCCCCCGGAGCCGGGGAGCTGTTTTTT
NA once TRBJ1-1 TRBV6-5 CASSYGGQLEAFF TGTGCCAGCAGTTATGGTGGACAGCTTGAAGCTTTCTTT
NA NA TRBJ1-1 TRBV19 CASSIQFMNTEAFF TGTGCCAGTAGTATTCAGTTCATGAACACTGAAGCTTTCTTT
NA NA TRBJ2-7 TRBV27 CASSAVPESYEQYF TGTGCCAGCAGTGCGGTTCCAGAATCATACGAGCAGTACTTC
NA NA TRBJ2-2 TRBV2 CASSPLHGGAGELFF TGTGCCAGCAGTCCCCTACACGGCGGGGCCGGGGAGCTGTTTTTT
TRBD1 NA TRBJ2-1 TRBV5-1 CASSLVGGDNEQFF TGCGCCAGCAGCTTGGTAGGGGGCGACAATGAGCAGTTCTTC
NA NA TRBJ1-6 TRBV12-3/TRBV12-4 CASSLKVSTALHF TGTGCCAGCAGTTTAAAGGTTTCAACAGCCCTCCACTTT
NA once TRBJ1-4 TRBV5-1 CASSYERVPNEKLFF TGCGCCAGCAGCTACGAGAGGGTACCTAATGAAAAACTGTTTTTT
TRBD1 NA TRBJ2-3 TRBV6-5 CASRTGADTQYF TGTGCCAGCCGGACAGGGGCTGATACGCAGTATTTT
NA NA TRBJ1-2 TRBV5-1 CASSRPSGKGYTF TGCGCCAGCAGCCGCCCCTCAGGAAAGGGCTACACCTTC
NA NA TRBJ2-5 TRBV4-1 CASSQDQTREETQYF TGCGCCAGCAGCCAAGATCAAACTAGGGAAGAGACCCAGTACTTC
NA few TRBJ1-5 TRBV5-6 CASSFGPNGNQPQHF TGTGCCAGCAGCTTTGGCCCCAATGGCAATCAGCCCCAGCATTTT
NA NA TRBJ2-3 TRBV4-1 CASSQAGPTDTQYF TGCGCCAGCAGCCAAGCCGGTCCCACAGATACGCAGTATTTT
TRBD1 NA TRBJ2-7 TRBV5-4 CASSPGTGEQYF TGTGCCAGCAGCCCCGGGACAGGCGAGCAGTACTTC